A selection of T cell receptor beta chains follows, all from one sample in a study of CD8+CD57+ T cells in acquired aplastic anemia. MiXCR, run by TCRdb on the reads, gives a single entry per CDR3 protein. The sample lists about 150,000 distinct CDR3 sequences, about half occurring once. Source material: sorted CD4+, CD8+, or CD8+CD57+ T cells (not recorded which) from PBMCs. The origin of the receptors is a human donor with aplastic anemia. Each CDR3 is given with its conserved first and last residue. A D gene is named only where the DNA matches it firmly. Only some rows state a clone size, as once, few, many or a class for expanded clones.

>.|TRBJ2-5|.|TRBV19
TGTGCCAGTAGCAAGGGGGGACGGATGCTCCTGCTCAGGGAGACCCAGTACTTC
CASSKGGRMLLLRETQYF
>TRBD1|TRBJ1-1|.|TRBV27
TGTGCCAGCACCTCCGGGACAGGGGCGAACACTGAAGCTTTCTTT
CASTSGTGANTEAFF
>TRBD1|TRBJ2-2|.|TRBV7-3
TGTGCCAGCAGCATGGACAGGGTGGCTGGACACGGGGAGCTGTTTTTT
CASSMDRVAGHGELFF
>.|TRBJ2-7|many|TRBV27
TGTGCCAGCGCAGGGGCATTAGGGAGCTCCTACGAGCAGTACTTC
CASAGALGSSYEQYF
>.|TRBJ2-7|.|TRBV2
TGTGCCAGCAGTGATCAGAGCAGGGCCAACGAGCAGTACTTC
CASSDQSRANEQYF
>TRBD1|TRBJ1-2|few|TRBV25-1
TGTGCCAGCAGTGAATATAGGGCGGGCAGGGGGCAGGGCTACACTTTC
CASSEYRAGRGQGYTF
>.|TRBJ1-2|.|TRBV20-1
TGCAGTGCTAGAGTGGCTATATTCTTATGTGCTAACTATGGCTACACCTTC
CSARVAIFLCANYGYTF
>.|TRBJ1-1|.|TRBV18
TGTGCCAGCTCACCATCTACGGGGTTGAACACTGAAGCTTTCTTT
CASSPSTGLNTEAFF
>.|TRBJ2-3|few|TRBV2
TGTGCCAGCGTCTTTATGGGGGCAGATACGCAGTATTTT
CASVFMGADTQYF
>TRBD1|TRBJ1-1|.|TRBV10-3
TGTGCCAGCAGTTACGGTCCGGGACAGGGAGGTCGGAACACTGAAGCTTTCTTT
CASSYGPGQGGRNTEAFF
>.|TRBJ1-5|many|TRBV19
TGTGCCAGTAGCGGTCCTGGCAATCAGCCCCAGCATTTT
CASSGPGNQPQHF
>.|TRBJ2-7|.|TRBV10-1
TGCGCCAGCAGTAGCCGGGCCTCCCTTCCCTACGAGCAGTACTTC
CASSSRASLPYEQYF
>.|TRBJ1-2|.|TRBV19
TGTGCCAGTAGTATGCCCTCGCTGGGCTACACCTTC
CASSMPSLGYTF
>TRBD2|TRBJ2-3|.|TRBV7-3
TGTGCCAGCAGCTTAGCCGGGGGGGATACGCAGTATTTT
CASSLAGGDTQYF
>TRBD2|TRBJ2-2|.|TRBV7-7
TGTGCCAGCAGCCCTGGACTAGCATCGACCGGGGAGCTGTTTTTT
CASSPGLASTGELFF
>.|TRBJ1-1|many|TRBV6-5
TGTGCCAGCAGCCAAGACAGAATGAACACTGAAGCTTTCTTT
CASSQDRMNTEAFF
>.|TRBJ1-2|.|TRBV25-1
TGTGCCAGCAGTGAATCCAACTATGGCTACACCTTC
CASSESNYGYTF
>TRBD1|TRBJ1-6|many|TRBV4-2
TGTGCCAGCAGCCTCCGGGACAGCAATTCACCCCTCCACTTT
CASSLRDSNSPLHF
>.|TRBJ1-1|.|TRBV6-5
TGTGCCATCAGTTACGTGGCAGGTAGATCGAACACTGAAGCTTTCTTT
CAISYVAGRSNTEAFF
>TRBD1|TRBJ2-7|many|TRBV2
TGTGCCAGCAGTCGACAGGGGGCGAGGGAGCAGTACTTC
CASSRQGAREQYF
>TRBD1|TRBJ2-3|.|TRBV10-3
TGTGCCATCAGTTCAGACAGGGGGGGAACAGATACGCAGTATTTT
CAISSDRGGTDTQYF
>.|TRBJ2-3|many|TRBV9
TGTGCCAGCAGCGTAGTTGGGGGAAGGACAGATACGCAGTATTTT
CASSVVGGRTDTQYF
>TRBD1|TRBJ2-7|.|TRBV15
TGTGCCACCAGCAGAGACCGGGACAGGGGGACCTACGAGCAGTACTTC
CATSRDRDRGTYEQYF
>TRBD2|TRBJ2-2|.|TRBV14
TGTGCCAGCACCCCCACTAGCGGGAGGGCCGGGGGGCTGTTTTTT
CASTPTSGRAGGLFF
>.|TRBJ2-7|many|TRBV7-2
TGTGCCAGCAGCCCCCGCCTCGGGTCGACGCAGCAGTACTTC
CASSPRLGSTQQYF
>.|TRBJ2-1|few|TRBV5-1
TGCGCCAGCAGCGCCGGGGACGGAACCTACAATGGGCAGTTCTTC
CASSAGDGTYNGQFF
>.|TRBJ1-1|.|TRBV11-3
TGTGCCAGCAGCTTAACGGGGAGGCGGGATGGAGCTTTCTTT
CASSLTGRRDGAFF
>TRBD1|TRBJ2-5|many|TRBV10-1
TGCGCCAGCAGTGTTGGGACAGGGGAAGAGACCCAGTACTTC
CASSVGTGEETQYF
>.|TRBJ2-1|.|TRBV7-6
TGTGCCAGCAGCCTTAAGTTGGATGAGCAGTTCTTC
CASSLKLDEQFF
>TRBD2|TRBJ2-7|.|TRBV19
TGTGCCAGCAGGCCGACTAGCGGGAGGTCCTACGAGCAGTACTTC
CASRPTSGRSYEQYF
>.|TRBJ2-2|.|TRBV2
TGTGCCAGCAGTGATAAGTCCGTTGGGGGCGGGGAGCTGTTTTTT
CASSDKSVGGGELFF
>.|TRBJ2-1|.|TRBV9
TGTGCCAGCAGCGTACTCTCCCAGGGGGGAAACAATGAGCAGTTCTTC
CASSVLSQGGNNEQFF
>TRBD2|TRBJ2-3|many|TRBV6-1
TGTGCCAGCAGTGAGAGCGGGGGGCGATCAGATACGCAGTATTTT
CASSESGGRSDTQYF
>TRBD1|TRBJ1-1|few|TRBV10-3
TGTGCCAGCAGTTTATACCAGACAGGGGGCTGGGCTGAAGCTTTCTTT
CASSLYQTGGWAEAFF
>TRBD1|TRBJ2-7|once|TRBV9
TGTGCCAGCAGCGGTGGACAGGGATCCTACGAGCAGTACTTC
CASSGGQGSYEQYF
>.|TRBJ2-1|many|TRBV14
TGTGCCAGCAGCCAAGGAGGGGGGTGGAGCTCCTACAATGAGCAGTTCTTC
CASSQGGGWSSYNEQFF